This T cell receptor (beta chain) was found in a study of radiation and T cells in renal cell carcinoma (dated by TCRdb to 2019 to 2021). About the full investigation: In total, more than 50 samples underwent TCR beta sequencing: about 25 tumors plus 27 peripheral blood samples. In the 40 to 60 samples combined, about 4 million unique CDR3 nucleotide sequences were found, encoding 2 million to 3 million unique CDR3 amino acid sequences. The final blood draw took place at 4 weeks after radiation, the same time as nephrectomy. Overall study outcomes, separate from this receptor: Blood repertoire dynamics were not followed beyond 4 weeks after treatment. Because pretreatment tumor biopsies were not available, the baseline intratumoral presence of clonotypes could not be determined. Because the trial had a single-armed design, the trial could not examine how radiation dose or scheduling affected the TCR repertoire. Top tumor clonotypes rose in blood from baseline to 2 weeks post-radiation, then contracted by 4 weeks, suggesting transient expansion of tumor-resident clones.

A word on this clone: Its antigen specificity is not known. No much larger clone is present one base from it, and per-base qualities are unavailable.

TCR beta libraries were generated from genomic DNA with the immunoSEQ kit, following the manufacturer's recommendations. Library preparation used a first multiplex PCR with proprietary primers, then a second PCR adding unique barcodes, with bead cleanups after each round. Each sample batch included a kit-provided positive control reaction and a negative control reaction. The final libraries were assessed on an Agilent 4200 TapeStation D1000 ScreenTape, pooled by volume, and quantified by qPCR. An Illumina NextSeq500 fitted with a MidOutput 150-cycle cartridge performed the sequencing, running 156 Read1 cycles and 15 Index1 cycles with the kit's custom primers. The pooled library was loaded at 0.8 to 1 pM, and about 20% PhiX control was spiked in. The original pipeline was this. Vendor-processed data were analyzed in R, and a clonotype was defined as all T cells sharing the same CDR3 nucleotide sequence. In the clone abundance analyses, frequencies in each sample were normalized to that sample's 10,000 most abundant clones. Before analysis, public T cell clones were removed, and these numbered fewer than five per sample on average. A difference in abundance of at least 32-fold between compartments was used to define tumor-enriched and baseline blood-enriched clonotypes. A beta-binomial differential abundance model was used to identify clonotypes that were expanded or contracted between blood time points. Tumor-blood repertoire similarity was measured with the Baroni-Urbani and Buser coefficient, and groups were compared using two-tailed Wilcoxon tests in R. TCRdb took over this immuneACCESS table, retaining in-frame rearrangements with V and J assigned. Such tables are incomplete; in checked studies, under half of the missing clones stem from an unresolved V gene, and the remainder is unexplained. D and trimming come from the DNA, and the V and J calls and clone size come from that table. Recorded for this sample are 150,000 or so clones; about 87% of them occurred a single time. The ten largest account for about 11% of the sample.

For CDR1 and CDR2, the germline V gene lists LGHNA and YSLEER. V and J lose 0 bases and 0 bases, and a span of 6 bases separates them. Inclusive of the bounding cysteine and phenylalanine, the CDR3 is 15 residues long. Only the CDR3 portion is preserved as DNA: 45 bases, with reading frame beginning at the first base. Read against the paper, the sample's time point label means: blood 4 weeks post-SBRT, at nephrectomy. The treatment or condition label of this sample denotes: 15 Gy SBRT to primary tumor, nephrectomy 4 weeks later. The samples were obtained from a clinical trial, where primary renal cell carcinomas were treated with 15 Gy stereotactic body radiation therapy and then removed by nephrectomy 4 weeks afterward. Serial peripheral blood from radiation-treated patients was sampled at baseline, 2 weeks and 4 weeks after SBRT to track tumor-enriched clonotypes. Every patient had renal cell carcinoma of clear cell pathology. The QIAamp DNA Blood Mini Kit (Qiagen) was used to prepare genomic DNA for TCR sequencing. Samples were included in the analyses only if all quality control checks were passed.

Here the chain combines TRBV4-3 and TRBJ1-3, with the D gene uncertain. This specimen was blood, taken from a patient whose treatment included radiotherapy and nephrectomy. This receptor was identified in a woman in her forties or fifties with renal cell carcinoma. The CDR3 region: CASSQDSASGNTIYF. In nucleotide form, the sequence is TGCGCCAGCAGCCAAGATTCAGCCTCTGGAAACACCATATATTTT.